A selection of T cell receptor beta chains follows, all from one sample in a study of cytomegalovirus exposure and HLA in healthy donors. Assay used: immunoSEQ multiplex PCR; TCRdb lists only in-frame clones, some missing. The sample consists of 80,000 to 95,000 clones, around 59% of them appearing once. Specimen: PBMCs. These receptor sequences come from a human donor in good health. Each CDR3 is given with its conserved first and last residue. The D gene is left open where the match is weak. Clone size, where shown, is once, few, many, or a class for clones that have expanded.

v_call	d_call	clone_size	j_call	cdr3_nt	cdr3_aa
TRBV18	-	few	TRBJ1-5	TGTGCCAGCTCACCATCGGCGACGGACTATCAGCCCCAGCATTTT	CASSPSATDYQPQHF
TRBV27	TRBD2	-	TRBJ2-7	TGTGCCAGCAGTTTAAGGACTAGCCCTTACGAGCAGTACTTC	CASSLRTSPYEQYF
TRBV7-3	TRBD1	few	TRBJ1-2	TGTGCCAGCAGCTTCCGAAGGGGGCGTGGCTACACCTTC	CASSFRRGRGYTF
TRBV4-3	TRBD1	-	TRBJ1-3	TGCGCCAGCAGCCAAGATGCCGGGACAGCTGGAAACACCATATATTTT	CASSQDAGTAGNTIYF
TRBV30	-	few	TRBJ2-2	TGTGCCTGGAGTATGACAGGTTCGAACACCGGGGAGCTGTTTTTT	CAWSMTGSNTGELFF
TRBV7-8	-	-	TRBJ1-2	TGTGCCAGCAGCTTAGGGACGGACAGCTATGGCTACACCTTC	CASSLGTDSYGYTF
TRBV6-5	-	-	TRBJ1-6	TGTGCCAGCAGTTACTCGGGCAGGGGAGATTCACCCCTCCACTTT	CASSYSGRGDSPLHF
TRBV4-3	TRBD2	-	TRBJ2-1	TGCGCCAGCAGCCAAGACCTAGCGGGGGCTTCCTACAATGAGCAGTTCTTC	CASSQDLAGASYNEQFF
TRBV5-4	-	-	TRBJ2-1	TGTGCCAGCAGCCCCGCAGACAATGAGCAGTTCTTC	CASSPADNEQFF
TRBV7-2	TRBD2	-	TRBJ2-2	TGTGCCAGCAGCTTAGCCAGGTTTGCGGGACTAAGAGACACCGGGGAGCTGTTTTTT	CASSLARFAGLRDTGELFF
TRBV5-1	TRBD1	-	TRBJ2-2	TGCGCCAGCAGCTTGGCCTTTGACAGGGGAAGTGACGGGGAGCTGTTTTTT	CASSLAFDRGSDGELFF
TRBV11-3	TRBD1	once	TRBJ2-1	TGTGCCAGCAGCCCGGGACAGGGATCCTACAATGAGCAGTTCTTC	CASSPGQGSYNEQFF
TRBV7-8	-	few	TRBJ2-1	TGTGCCAGCAGCCTCTCCAGGGGAAATGAGCAGTTCTTC	CASSLSRGNEQFF
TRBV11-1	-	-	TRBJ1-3	TGTGCCAGCAGCTTACAGGCTGGAAACACCATATATTTT	CASSLQAGNTIYF
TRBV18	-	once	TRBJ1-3	TGTGCCAGCTCACCAGAGGGTTCAGGAAACACCATATATTTT	CASSPEGSGNTIYF
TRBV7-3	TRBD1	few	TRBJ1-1	TGTGCCAGCATCAAAAGGGGGCTGGGGCGCACTGAAGCTTTCTTT	CASIKRGLGRTEAFF
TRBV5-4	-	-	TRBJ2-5	TGTGCCAGCAGCTTGGGGGATCGTTTCTCGGGGGGCGGGGAGACCCAGTACTTC	CASSLGDRFSGGGETQYF
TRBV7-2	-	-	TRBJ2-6	TGTGCCAGCACGACTAGCTCTGGGGCCAACGTCCTGACTTTC	CASTTSSGANVLTF
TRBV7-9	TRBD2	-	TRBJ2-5	TGTGCCAGCAGCCTTAGCGGGCCAGAGACCCAGTACTTC	CASSLSGPETQYF
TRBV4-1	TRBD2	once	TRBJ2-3	TGCGCCAGCAGCCAAGCCGGGACTAGCGGGGGCGTGGTAGATACGCAGTATTTT	CASSQAGTSGGVVDTQYF
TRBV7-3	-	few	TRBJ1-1	TGTGCCAGCAGCCCATATGGCAGGGGTACGATGAACACTGAAGCTTTCTTT	CASSPYGRGTMNTEAFF
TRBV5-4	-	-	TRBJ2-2	TGTGCCAGCAGCTTGGGTACAGGGAACACCGGGGAGCTGTTTTTT	CASSLGTGNTGELFF
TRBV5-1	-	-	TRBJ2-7	TGCGCCAGCAGCCCCATATACAGGGAAAGCTCCTACGAGCAGTACTTC	CASSPIYRESSYEQYF
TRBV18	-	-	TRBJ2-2	TGTGCCAGCTTAGACAGACAGAACACCGGGGAGCTGTTTTTT	CASLDRQNTGELFF
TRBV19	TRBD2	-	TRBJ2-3	TGTGCCAGTAGTATACGGTCTAGCGGGGGGGCAGGTACGCAGTATTTT	CASSIRSSGGAGTQYF
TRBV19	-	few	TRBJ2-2	TGTGCCAGTAGTACGCGACAGGCCCCGACGGGGGAGCTGTTTTTT	CASSTRQAPTGELFF
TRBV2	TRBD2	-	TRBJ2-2	TGTGCCAGCAGTGTCTTAGCGGGGGTTTTAGGGGAGCTGTTTTTT	CASSVLAGVLGELFF
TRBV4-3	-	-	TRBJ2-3	TGCGCCAGCAGCCACTCACAGGCGAGCACAGATACGCAGTATTTT	CASSHSQASTDTQYF
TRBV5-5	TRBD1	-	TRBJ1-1	TGTGCCAGCAGCTTGGCCGGGGACAGGCGCGGTTCTGAAGCTTTCTTT	CASSLAGDRRGSEAFF
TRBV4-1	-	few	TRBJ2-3	TGCGCCAGCAGCCAGACCAGGGCGGGAACGCAGTATTTT	CASSQTRAGTQYF
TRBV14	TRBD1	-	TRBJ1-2	TGTGCCAGCAGCCAAGATTCCTGGACAGGGGGCCCTTATGGCTACACCTTC	CASSQDSWTGGPYGYTF
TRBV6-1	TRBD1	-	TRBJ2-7	TGTGCCAGCAGTGAATCTCGGGGGACAGGGGGGACCTTC	CASSESRGTGGTF
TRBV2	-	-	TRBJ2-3	TGTGCCAGCAATGTCGCACAGGCCACAGATACGCAGTATTTT	CASNVAQATDTQYF
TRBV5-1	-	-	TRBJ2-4	TGCGCCAGCAGCTTGGCTGAGGGTGGGAACATTCAGTACTTC	CASSLAEGGNIQYF
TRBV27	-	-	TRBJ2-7	TGTGCCAGCAGTCCGCAGGGCGTCACCTACGAGCAGTACTTC	CASSPQGVTYEQYF
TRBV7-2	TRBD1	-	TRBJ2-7	TGTGCCAGCAGCTCCCCGGGACAGTGGCGGGAGCAGTACTTC	CASSSPGQWREQYF
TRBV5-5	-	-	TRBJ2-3	TGTGCCAGCAGGCTTTGGGCCACAGATACGCAGTATTTT	CASRLWATDTQYF
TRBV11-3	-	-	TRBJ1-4	TGTGCCAGCAGCTCCCGGGATGAAAAACTGTTTTTT	CASSSRDEKLFF
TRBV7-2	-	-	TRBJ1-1	TGTGCCAGCACCCTAGCCGGGGACTTCGGAACTTTCTTT	CASTLAGDFGTFF
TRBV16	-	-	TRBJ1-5	TGTGCCAGCAGCACCGGGACAATCAACCAGCCCCAGCATTTT	CASSTGTINQPQHF
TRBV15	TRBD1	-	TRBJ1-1	TGTGCCACCAGCAACCACAGGGGGCAGAACACTGAAGCTTTCTTT	CATSNHRGQNTEAFF
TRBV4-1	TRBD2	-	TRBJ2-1	TGCGCCAGCAGCCAAGATTATCCGGGGGGGTACTACAATGAGCAGTTCTTC	CASSQDYPGGYYNEQFF
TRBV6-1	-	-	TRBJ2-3	TGTGCCAGCAGTGTAATAGCAGGAGGATCAGATACGCAGTATTTT	CASSVIAGGSDTQYF
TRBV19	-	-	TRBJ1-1	TGTGCCAGTAAGAGAGACAGGATGACCACTGAAGCTTTCTTT	CASKRDRMTTEAFF
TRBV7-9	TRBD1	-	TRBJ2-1	TGTGCCAGCAGGACAGGGGGCGCCTCCGTCAGTCAGCAGTTCTTC	CASRTGGASVSQQFF
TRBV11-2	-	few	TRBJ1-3	TGTGCCAGCAGCTTAACAGTGGGGCTGGAAAACACCATATATTTT	CASSLTVGLENTIYF
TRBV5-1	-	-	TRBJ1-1	TGCGCCAGCAGCTTGGTCGGGATGATGAACACTGAAGCTTTCTTT	CASSLVGMMNTEAFF
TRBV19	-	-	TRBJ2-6	TGTGCCAGCGCACAGGGTATTAACGCTGGGGCCAACGTCCTGACTTTC	CASAQGINAGANVLTF
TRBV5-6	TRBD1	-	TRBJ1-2	TGTGCCACCACCAAAATACAGGGGAACTATGGCTACACCTTC	CATTKIQGNYGYTF
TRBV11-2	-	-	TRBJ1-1	TGTGCCAGCAGCTTAGTTTGGGAGAGACCGGCTCGGTTCGCTGAAGCTTTCTTT	CASSLVWERPARFAEAFF